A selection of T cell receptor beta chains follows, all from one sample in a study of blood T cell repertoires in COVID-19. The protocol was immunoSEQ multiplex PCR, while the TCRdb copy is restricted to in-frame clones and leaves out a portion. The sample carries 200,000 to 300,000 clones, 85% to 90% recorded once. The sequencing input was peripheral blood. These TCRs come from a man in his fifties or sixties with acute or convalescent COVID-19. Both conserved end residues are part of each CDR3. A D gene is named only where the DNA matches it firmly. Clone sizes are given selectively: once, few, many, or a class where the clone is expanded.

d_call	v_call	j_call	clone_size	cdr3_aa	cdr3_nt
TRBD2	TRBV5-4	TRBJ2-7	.	CASSKGLADYEQYF	TGTGCCAGCAGCAAGGGACTAGCGGACTACGAGCAGTACTTC
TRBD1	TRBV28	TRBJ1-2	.	CASSSWTGINYGYTF	TGTGCCAGCAGTTCCTGGACAGGGATCAACTATGGCTACACCTTC
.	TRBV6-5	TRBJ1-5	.	CASQGSRNQPQHF	TGTGCCAGCCAGGGTAGTCGTAATCAGCCCCAGCATTTT
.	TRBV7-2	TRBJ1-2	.	CASSLGPAAATF	TGTGCCAGCAGCTTAGGGCCGGCAGCGGCCACCTTC
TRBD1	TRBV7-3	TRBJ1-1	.	CASSPLRGTVGTEAFF	TGTGCCAGCAGCCCCCTTAGAGGGACAGTGGGGACTGAAGCTTTCTTT
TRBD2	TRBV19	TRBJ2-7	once	CASRGSNSGIPSDEQYF	TGTGCCAGTAGGGGTTCCAATAGCGGGATTCCCTCGGACGAGCAGTACTTC
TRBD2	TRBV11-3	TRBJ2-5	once	CASSFMGLQETQYF	TGTGCCAGCAGCTTTATGGGACTACAAGAGACCCAGTACTTC
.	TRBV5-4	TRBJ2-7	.	CASSFDSYEQYF	TGTGCCAGCAGCTTCGACAGCTACGAGCAGTACTTC
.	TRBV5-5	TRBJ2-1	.	CASSLSAGWSYNEQFF	TGTGCCAGCAGCTTGAGTGCGGGTTGGTCCTACAATGAGCAGTTCTTC
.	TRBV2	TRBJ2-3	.	CASSGGGLTDTQYF	TGTGCCAGCAGTGGAGGGGGTCTCACAGATACGCAGTATTTT
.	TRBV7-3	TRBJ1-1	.	CASSLIGGNTEAFF	TGTGCCAGCAGCTTAATAGGAGGAAACACTGAAGCTTTCTTT
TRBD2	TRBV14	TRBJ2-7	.	CASSQDLAGEQYF	TGTGCCAGCAGCCAAGATCTAGCGGGGGAGCAGTACTTC
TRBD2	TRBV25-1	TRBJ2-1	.	CASSGHGRPGQSEQFF	TGTGCCAGCAGTGGACACGGGAGGCCGGGTCAGAGTGAGCAGTTCTTC
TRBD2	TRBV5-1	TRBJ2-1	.	CASSPTSGGDEQFF	TGCGCCAGCAGCCCCACTAGCGGGGGAGATGAGCAGTTCTTC
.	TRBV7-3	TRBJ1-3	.	CASSSPSSGNTIYF	TGTGCCAGCAGCTCCCCGAGCTCTGGAAACACCATATATTTT
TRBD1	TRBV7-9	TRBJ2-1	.	CASRPVSTGQGYNEQFF	TGTGCCAGCAGGCCGGTCTCTACGGGACAGGGCTACAATGAGCAGTTCTTC
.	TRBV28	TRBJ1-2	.	CASSLGGNYGYTF	TGTGCCAGCAGTCTTGGAGGGAACTATGGCTACACCTTC
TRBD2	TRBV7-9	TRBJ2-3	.	CATSIEREGTADTQYF	TGTGCCACCAGCATAGAGCGGGAGGGTACGGCAGATACGCAGTATTTT
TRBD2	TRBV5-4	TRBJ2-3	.	CASSLVAGFTDTQYF	TGTGCCAGCAGCTTGGTAGCGGGGTTCACAGATACGCAGTATTTT
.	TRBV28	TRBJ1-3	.	CASSLSPVYSGNTIYF	TGTGCCAGCAGTTTAAGTCCGGTCTACTCTGGAAACACCATATATTTT
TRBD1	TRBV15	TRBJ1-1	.	CATSRDQTGGLEAFF	TGTGCCACCAGCAGAGATCAGACAGGGGGCCTTGAAGCTTTCTTT
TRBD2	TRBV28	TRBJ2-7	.	CASSLPLAGDPYEQYF	TGTGCCAGCAGTTTACCTTTAGCGGGAGACCCCTACGAGCAGTACTTC
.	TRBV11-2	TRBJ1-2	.	CASSPAGRARYGYTF	TGTGCCAGCAGCCCAGCGGGCAGGGCGAGGTATGGCTACACCTTC
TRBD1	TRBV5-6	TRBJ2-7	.	CASSFSTGGIYEQYF	TGTGCCAGCAGCTTCTCGACAGGGGGAATCTACGAGCAGTACTTC
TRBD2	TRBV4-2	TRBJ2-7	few	CASSYGREGHEQYF	TGTGCCAGCAGTTACGGGCGGGAGGGCCACGAGCAGTACTTC
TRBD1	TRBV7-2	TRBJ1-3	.	CASSLTGTGENTIYF	TGTGCCAGCAGCTTGACCGGGACAGGGGAAAACACCATATATTTT
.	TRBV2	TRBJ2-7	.	CASIRVGLSYEQYF	TGTGCCAGCATTCGGGTGGGTCTCTCCTACGAGCAGTACTTC
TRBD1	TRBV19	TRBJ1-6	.	CASSGRTGRSSPLHF	TGTGCCAGTAGTGGGAGGACAGGCAGATCTTCACCCCTCCACTTT
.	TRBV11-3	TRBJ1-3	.	CASSGEGSYSGNTIYF	TGTGCCAGCAGCGGGGAGGGGAGCTACTCTGGAAACACCATATATTTT
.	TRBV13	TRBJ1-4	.	CASSLGRSSTNEKLFF	TGTGCCAGCAGCTTAGGGCGGAGCTCAACTAATGAAAAACTGTTTTTT
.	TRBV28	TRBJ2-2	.	CASSVPQSNTGELFF	TGTGCCAGCAGTGTTCCCCAATCGAACACCGGGGAGCTGTTTTTT
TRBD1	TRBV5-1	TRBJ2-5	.	CASSLLTGDRAKETQYF	TGCGCCAGCAGCTTGTTAACCGGGGACAGGGCAAAGGAGACCCAGTACTTC
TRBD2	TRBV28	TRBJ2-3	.	CASSLLAGDGTDTQYF	TGTGCCAGCAGTTTGCTAGCGGGAGATGGTACAGATACGCAGTATTTT
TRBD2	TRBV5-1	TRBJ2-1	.	CASSGAVGLGSGNEQFF	TGCGCCAGCAGCGGGGCGGTCGGACTAGGGAGTGGGAATGAGCAGTTCTTC
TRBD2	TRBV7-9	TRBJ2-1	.	CASSLVLGLAWDEQFF	TGTGCCAGCAGCTTAGTTTTGGGACTAGCTTGGGATGAGCAGTTCTTC
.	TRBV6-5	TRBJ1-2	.	CASAPPGEFYGYTF	TGTGCCAGCGCTCCCCCTGGAGAGTTTTATGGCTACACCTTC
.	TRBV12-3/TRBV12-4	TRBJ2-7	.	CASSRLEAGEQYF	TGTGCCAGCAGCAGACTAGAAGCGGGCGAGCAGTACTTC
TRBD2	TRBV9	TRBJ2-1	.	CASSVVAGAEGEQFF	TGTGCCAGCAGCGTAGTAGCGGGAGCTGAAGGTGAGCAGTTCTTC
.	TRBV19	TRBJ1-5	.	CASSIDLRRGSNQPQHF	TGTGCCAGTAGTATAGATCTGAGGAGAGGTAGCAATCAGCCCCAGCATTTT
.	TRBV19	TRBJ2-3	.	CASSGLIGSVTDTQYF	TGTGCCAGTAGTGGTCTCATCGGGAGTGTAACAGATACGCAGTATTTT
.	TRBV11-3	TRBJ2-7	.	CASSLLVGGSYEQYF	TGTGCCAGCAGCTTACTGGTCGGGGGATCCTACGAGCAGTACTTC
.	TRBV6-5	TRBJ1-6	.	CASRRTDLFNSPLHF	TGTGCCAGCAGGCGGACAGACCTCTTTAATTCACCCCTCCACTTT
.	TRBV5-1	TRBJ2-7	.	CASSLGGVGEQYF	TGCGCCAGCAGCTTGGGGGGAGTCGGTGAGCAGTACTTC
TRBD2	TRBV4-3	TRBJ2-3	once	CASSLLAGVGDTQYF	TGCGCCAGCAGCCTTCTAGCGGGAGTTGGAGATACGCAGTATTTT
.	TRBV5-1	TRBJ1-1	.	CASTPGRGNTEAFF	TGCGCCAGCACCCCAGGGAGGGGGAACACTGAAGCTTTCTTT
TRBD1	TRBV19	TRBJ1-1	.	CASKTDRGYTEAFF	TGTGCCAGTAAAACAGACAGGGGGTACACTGAAGCTTTCTTT